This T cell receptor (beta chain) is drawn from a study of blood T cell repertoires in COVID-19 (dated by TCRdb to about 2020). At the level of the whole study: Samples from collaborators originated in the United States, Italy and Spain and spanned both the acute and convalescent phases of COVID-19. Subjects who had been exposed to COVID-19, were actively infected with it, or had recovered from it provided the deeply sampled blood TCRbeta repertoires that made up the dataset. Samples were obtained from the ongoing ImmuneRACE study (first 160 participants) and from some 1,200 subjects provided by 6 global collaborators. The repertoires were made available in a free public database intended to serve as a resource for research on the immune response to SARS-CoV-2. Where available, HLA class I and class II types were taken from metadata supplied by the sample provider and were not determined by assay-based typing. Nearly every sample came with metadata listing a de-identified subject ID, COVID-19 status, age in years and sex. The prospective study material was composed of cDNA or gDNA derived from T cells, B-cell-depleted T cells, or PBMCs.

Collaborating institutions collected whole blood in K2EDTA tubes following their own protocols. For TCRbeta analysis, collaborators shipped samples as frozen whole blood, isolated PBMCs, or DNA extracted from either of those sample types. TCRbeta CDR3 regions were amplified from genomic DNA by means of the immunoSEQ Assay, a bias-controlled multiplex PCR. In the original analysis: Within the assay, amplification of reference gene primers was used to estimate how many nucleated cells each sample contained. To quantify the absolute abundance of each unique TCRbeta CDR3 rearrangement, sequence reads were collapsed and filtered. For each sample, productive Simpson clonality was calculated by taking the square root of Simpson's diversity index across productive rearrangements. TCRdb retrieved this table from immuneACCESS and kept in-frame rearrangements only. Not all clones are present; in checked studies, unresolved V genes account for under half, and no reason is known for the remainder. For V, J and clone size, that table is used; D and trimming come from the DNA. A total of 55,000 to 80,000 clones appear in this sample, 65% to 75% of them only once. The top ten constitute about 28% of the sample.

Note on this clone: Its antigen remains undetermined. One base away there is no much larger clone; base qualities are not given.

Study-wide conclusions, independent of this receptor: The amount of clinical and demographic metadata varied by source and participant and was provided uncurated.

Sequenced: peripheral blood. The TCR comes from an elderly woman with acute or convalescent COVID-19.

The CDR3 sequence is CASSPNSATNEKLFF. The nucleotide sequence is TGTGCCAGCAGTCCAAACAGTGCAACTAATGAAAAACTGTTTTTT. The V gene is TRBV27 and the J gene is TRBJ1-4, with no reliable assignment of the D segment. The CDR3 measures 15 amino acids from cysteine to phenylalanine. Of the read, only the CDR3 DNA is kept; its 45 bases are in frame from base 1. Trimming removed 5 bases from V and 0 bases from J, leaving 10 bases between the germline ends. The germline V gene (reference sequence) gives CDR1 as MNHEY and CDR2 as SMNVEV.